The source of this T cell receptor beta chain is a study of T cells in Graves' hyperthyroidism and ophthalmopathy. Study information: Blood from the periphery was taken at initial diagnosis, before any treatment.

Disease lasting under 3 months, a NOSPECS grade of at least 4, and a Clinical Activity Score of at least 3 were features of the ophthalmopathy patients. PBMCs stemmed from less than 13 ml fresh peripheral blood. V lost 5 bases, J lost 6 bases, and 8 bases stayed unmatched. This CDR3 is 14 amino acids long. From germline, CDR1 is SEHNR and CDR2 FQNEAQ (reference sequence). This clonotype has a count of ten or more. Its target is not known. General study results and limits: Most clonotypes expanded in thyroid above 0.001 were likewise present in blood.

Researchers amplified the TCR beta CDR3 regions from RNA transcripts. HTBI primers were employed in a first-round RT-PCR of the TCR CDR3. One entry per CDR3 protein, called by TCRdb with MiXCR from the multiplex PCR reads. The sample gives around 300,000 distinct CDR3 sequences, 22% of which show up once; around 60% is in the top ten. The clonotype was recovered from a young man with Graves' ophthalmopathy. This chain connects TRBV7-9 to TRBJ2-3; TRBD1 aligns across 7 bases. The sample comprised blood. CDR3 nucleotide sequence: TGTGCCAGCAGCCTCCCCCGACAGGGCGATACGCAGTATTTT. It translates to CASSLPRQGDTQYF.